Below, 18 T cell receptor beta chains from the same sample are listed, as sequenced in a study of cytomegalovirus exposure and HLA in healthy donors. The PCR ran on 60 Vbeta and 13 Jbeta primers. Using immunoSEQ multiplex PCR, the repertoire was profiled, and TCRdb retains in-frame clones only, with some absent. The sample carries under 200,000 clones, about 76% recorded once. Input material: PBMCs. Source of these receptors: a woman aged 18 to 35 in good health and CMV-seropositive.

V is TRBV6-4 and J is TRBJ1-2; 10 bases line up with TRBD1. V shed 6 bases, J shed 3 bases, and the junction held 13 bases outside the gene matches. This CDR3 is 17 amino acids long. Looked up from germline, CDR1 is MRHNA and CDR2 is SNTAGT. Here the CDR3 reads CASRAGTGVLFDYGYTF. The CDR3 nucleotides read TGTGCCAGCAGGGCCGGGACAGGGGTTCTCTTTGACTATGGCTACACCTTC.

This rearrangement joins TRBV4-1 to TRBJ2-6; 7 bases line up with TRBD1. V shed 1 base and J 0 bases; nucleotides not matched to a gene: 6. The CDR3 covers 18 residues. The germline V gene has CDR1 MGHRA and CDR2 YSYEKL. The CDR3 protein is CASSQAEGASSGANVLTF. CDR3 bases: TGCGCCAGCAGCCAAGCAGAGGGGGCCAGCTCTGGGGCCAACGTCCTGACTTTC.

This clone came up once. The V gene is TRBV6-5, the J gene TRBJ1-2; 9 bases are a match to TRBD1. This CDR3 has 15 amino acids. Germline trimming cut 6 bases from V and 5 bases from J; bases unmatched to any gene: 10. Germline V gene sequence: CDR1 MNHEY, CDR2 SVGAGI. The CDR3 here is CASSNQPGQGYGYTF. DNA of the CDR3: TGTGCCAGCAGCAACCAACCGGGACAGGGTTATGGCTACACCTTC.

This sequence joins TRBV2 and TRBJ1-2; no clear D. CDR3 length: 11 residues. The germline gives CDR1 SNHLY, CDR2 FYNNEI. V was clipped by 6 bases and J by 10 bases, with 12 bases between them. In nucleotides, the CDR3 is TGTGCCAGCAGAAACGAGGCAGCCTACACCTTC. This codes for CASRNEAAYTF.

This chain links TRBV9 with TRBJ2-7, with TRBD2 as a possible D gene (7 bases). The CDR3 spans 15 residues. CDR1 is SGDLS, CDR2 YYNGEE, per germline. V lost 4 bases and J lost 5, with 19 bases in between. CDR3 residues: CASSTSVGGAHEQYF. The CDR3 DNA sequence: TGTGCCAGCAGCACCTCCGTAGGGGGGGCCCACGAGCAGTACTTC.

This chain joins TRBV6-5 and TRBJ2-2; D is possibly TRBD1 (5 bases). The CDR3 runs 15 residues. CDR1 and CDR2 (germline): MNHEY, SVGAGI. V dropped 6 bases and J dropped 3 bases, with 14 bases sitting between them. The CDR3 DNA sequence: TGTGCCAGCAGGAAGGGGCAGCTAGACACCGGGGAGCTGTTTTTT. It encodes CASRKGQLDTGELFF.

V and J are TRBV30 and TRBJ2-2; no reliable D call. CDR1 GTSNPN and CDR2 SVGIG come from the germline V gene (reference sequence). This CDR3 has 13 amino acids. Trimming shortened V by 3 bases and J by 6 bases, and 11 bases separated the two germline ends. The CDR3 region is CAWRWSVSGELFF. CDR3 coding DNA: TGTGCCTGGAGGTGGAGTGTCTCCGGGGAGCTGTTTTTT.

This sequence joins TRBV5-6 and TRBJ1-1; D is unresolved. This CDR3 region has 12 residues. The germline CDR1 and CDR2 sequences are SGHDT and YYEEEE. Trimming left V 4 bases short and J 3 bases short, with 7 bases between. The CDR3 DNA follows: TGTGCCAGCAGCGACGACTACACTGAAGCTTTCTTT. Its protein is CASSDDYTEAFF.

The chain joins TRBV27 to TRBJ2-7; the D is unclear. The CDR3 runs 14 residues. Trimming pared 2 bases from V and 3 bases from J, leaving 11 bases between. Germline V gives CDR1 MNHEY, CDR2 SMNVEV (reference sequence). DNA of the CDR3: TGTGCCAGCAGTTTACGGGTGACCCTCTACGAGCAGTACTTC. As protein: CASSLRVTLYEQYF.

The rearrangement joins TRBV29-1 to TRBJ1-2; 10 positions match TRBD1. Germline V gives CDR1 SQVTM, CDR2 ANQGSEA. V gave up 6 bases and J gave up 7 bases; unmatched junction bases: 8. CDR3 size: 13 residues. The CDR3 DNA reads as TGCAGCGTGGGGGACAGGGGAGGAAGTGGCTACACCTTC. As protein: CSVGDRGGSGYTF.

The chain joins TRBV7-6 to TRBJ2-2; D is uncertain. CDR1 is SGHVS, CDR2 FNYEAQ, per germline. The V end was cut by 3 bases, the J end by 5 bases, with 10 bases between. This CDR3 contains 14 residues. This chain's CDR3 is CASSFAHTTGELFF. The CDR3 DNA is TGTGCCAGCAGCTTTGCTCATACAACCGGGGAGCTGTTTTTT.

This clone was observed a few times. The gene calls are TRBV7-2 and TRBJ2-1; D gene ambiguous. V gave up 0 bases and J gave up 6 bases, with 15 bases separating them. The CDR3 is made up of 16 amino acids. CDR1 and CDR2 from the germline V gene are SGHTA and FQGNSA. The CDR3 loop reads CASSLATRSLGNEQFF. DNA of the CDR3: TGTGCCAGCAGCTTAGCGACCAGGTCCCTGGGCAATGAGCAGTTCTTC.

The chain links TRBV5-6 to TRBJ1-1, with a weak D call TRBD1 (6 bases). Trimming shortened V by 3 bases and J by 4 bases, and 13 bases separated the two germline ends. Germline V gives CDR1 SGHDT, CDR2 YYEEEE. This CDR3 is built from 14 residues. Here the CDR3 DNA reads TGTGCCAGCAGCTGGGACACAGGGACCACTGAAGCTTTCTTT. The encoded protein is CASSWDTGTTEAFF.

The CDR3 region is CASSPRLAGGNTDTQYF. The CDR3, as DNA: TGTGCCAGCAGTCCCCGACTAGCGGGGGGGAACACAGATACGCAGTATTTT. V usage is TRBV5-4 and J usage is TRBJ2-3; the match to TRBD2 covers 14 bases. Germline lookup yields CDR1 SGHNT and CDR2 YYREEE (reference sequence). With V trimmed by 5 bases and J by 2 bases, 7 bases remained unmatched. The CDR3 length is 17 residues. The full variable domain, in which reference TRBV5-4 and TRBJ2-3 provide the parts outside the CDR3, is ETGVTQSPTHLIKTRGQQVTLRCSSQSGHNTVSWYQQALGQGPQFIFQYYREEENGRGNFPPRFSGLQFPNYSSELNVNALELDDSALYLCASSPRLAGGNTDTQYFGPGTRLTVL.

This clone was counted a few times. The CDR3 nucleotides are TGTGCCAGCAGCAGGGACAGGGGGCTAGGTTCACCCCTCCACTTT. It translates to CASSRDRGLGSPLHF. The chain combines TRBV5-4 with TRBJ1-6, with 12 bases that match TRBD1. CDR3 length: 15 amino acids. CDR1 and CDR2 from the germline V gene are SGHNT and YYREEE (reference sequence). V was clipped by 4 bases and J by 9 bases; unmatched bases: 5.

The J gene is TRBJ2-7, the V gene TRBV6-5, with 7 positions matching TRBD1. There are 14 residues in the CDR3. The V segment lost 9 bases and the J segment 6 bases; nucleotides outside the gene matches: 14. CDR1 MNHEY and CDR2 SVGAGI come from the germline V gene. The CDR3 coding sequence is TGTGCCAGTGGGAAAGACAGGGAGAGGGGCGAGCAGTACTTC. Its translation is CASGKDRERGEQYF.

The chain uses TRBV10-3 and TRBJ1-1, with 7 bases aligning to TRBD1. This CDR3 is built from 12 residues. Looked up from germline, CDR1 is ENHRY and CDR2 is SYGVKD. The J segment lost 13 bases and the V segment lost 5 bases, leaving 10 bases of the junction unmatched. CDR3 region: CAISQTGAEGFF. Here the CDR3 DNA reads TGTGCCATCAGTCAAACAGGGGCTGAGGGTTTCTTT.

The genes are TRBV2 and TRBJ1-4, with 8 nucleotides matching TRBD1. Germline loops: CDR1 SNHLY, CDR2 FYNNEI. The trim removed 6 bases at V and 4 bases at J, leaving 4 bases unmatched. The CDR3 is 14 residues long. CDR3 in amino acids: CASRETGVNEKLFF. DNA of the CDR3: TGTGCCAGCAGGGAGACAGGGGTTAATGAAAAACTGTTTTTT.